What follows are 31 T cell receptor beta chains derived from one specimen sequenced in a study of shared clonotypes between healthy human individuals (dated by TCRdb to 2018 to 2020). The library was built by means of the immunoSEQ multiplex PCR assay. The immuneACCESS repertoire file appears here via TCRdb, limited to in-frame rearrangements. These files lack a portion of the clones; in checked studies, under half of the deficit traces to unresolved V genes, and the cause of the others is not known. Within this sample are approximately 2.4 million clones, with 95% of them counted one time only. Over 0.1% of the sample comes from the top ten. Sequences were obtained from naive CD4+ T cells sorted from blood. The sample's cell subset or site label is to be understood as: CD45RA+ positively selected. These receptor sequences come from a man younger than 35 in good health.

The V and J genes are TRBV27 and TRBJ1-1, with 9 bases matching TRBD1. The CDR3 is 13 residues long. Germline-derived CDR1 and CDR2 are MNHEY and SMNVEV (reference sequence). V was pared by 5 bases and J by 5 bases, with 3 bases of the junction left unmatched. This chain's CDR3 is CASSRQGGTEAFF. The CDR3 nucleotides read TGTGCCAGCAGTAGACAGGGGGGGACTGAAGCTTTCTTT.

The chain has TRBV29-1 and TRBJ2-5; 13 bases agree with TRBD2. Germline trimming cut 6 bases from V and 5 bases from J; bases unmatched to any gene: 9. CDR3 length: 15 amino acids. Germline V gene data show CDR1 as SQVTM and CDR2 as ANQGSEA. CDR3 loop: CSVGGTSGIRETQYF. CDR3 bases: TGCAGCGTGGGAGGGACTAGCGGGATACGGGAGACCCAGTACTTC.

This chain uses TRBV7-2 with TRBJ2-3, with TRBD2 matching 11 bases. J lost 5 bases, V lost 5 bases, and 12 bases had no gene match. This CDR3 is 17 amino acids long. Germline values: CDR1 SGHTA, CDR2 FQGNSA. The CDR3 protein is CASSLYTSGRMGDTQYF. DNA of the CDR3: TGTGCCAGCAGCCTCTACACTAGCGGGAGAATGGGAGATACGCAGTATTTT.

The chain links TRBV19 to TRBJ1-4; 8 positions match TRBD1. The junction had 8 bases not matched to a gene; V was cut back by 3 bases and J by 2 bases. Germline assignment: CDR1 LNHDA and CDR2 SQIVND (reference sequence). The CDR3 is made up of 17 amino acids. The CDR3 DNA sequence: TGTGCCAGTAGTATTGGGCGGCAGGGGGCGACTAATGAAAAACTGTTTTTT. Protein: CASSIGRQGATNEKLFF.

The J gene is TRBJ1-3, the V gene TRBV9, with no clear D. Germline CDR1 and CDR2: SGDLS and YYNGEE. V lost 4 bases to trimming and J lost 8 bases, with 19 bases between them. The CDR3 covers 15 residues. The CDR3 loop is CASSSAATTRDTIYF. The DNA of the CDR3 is TGTGCCAGCAGCTCCGCGGCGACTACGAGGGACACCATATATTTT.

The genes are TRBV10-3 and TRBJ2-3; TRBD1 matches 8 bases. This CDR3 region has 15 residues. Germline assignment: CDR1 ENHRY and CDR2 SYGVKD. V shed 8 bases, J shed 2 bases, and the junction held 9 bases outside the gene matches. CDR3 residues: CAISTAGGNTDTQYF. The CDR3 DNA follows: TGTGCCATCTCAACGGCAGGGGGCAACACAGATACGCAGTATTTT.

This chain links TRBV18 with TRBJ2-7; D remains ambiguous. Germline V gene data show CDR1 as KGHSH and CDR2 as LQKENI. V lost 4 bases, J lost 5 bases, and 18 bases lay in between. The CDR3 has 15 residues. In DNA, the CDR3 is TGTGCCAGCTCACTTACTGGGCAGTTTTCCAACGAGCAGTACTTC. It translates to CASSLTGQFSNEQYF.

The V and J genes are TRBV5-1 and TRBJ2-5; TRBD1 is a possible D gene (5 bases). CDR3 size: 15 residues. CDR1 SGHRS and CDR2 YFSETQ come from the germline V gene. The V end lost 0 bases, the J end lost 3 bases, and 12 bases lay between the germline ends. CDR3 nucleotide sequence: TGCGCCAGCAGCTTGGCCCCAGGGATAGAAGAGACCCAGTACTTC. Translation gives CASSLAPGIEETQYF. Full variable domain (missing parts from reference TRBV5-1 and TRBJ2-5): KAGVTQTPRYLIKTRGQQVTLSCSPISGHRSVSWYQQTPGQGLQFLFEYFSETQRNKGNFPGRFSGRQFSNSRSEMNVSTLELGDSALYLCASSLAPGIEETQYFGPGTRLLVL.

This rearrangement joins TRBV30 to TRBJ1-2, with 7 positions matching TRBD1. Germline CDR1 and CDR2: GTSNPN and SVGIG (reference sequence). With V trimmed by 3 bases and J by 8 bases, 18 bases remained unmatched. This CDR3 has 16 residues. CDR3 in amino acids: CAWSAGGFPSMGGYTF. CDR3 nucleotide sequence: TGTGCCTGGAGCGCAGGGGGGTTCCCCTCTATGGGCGGCTACACCTTC.

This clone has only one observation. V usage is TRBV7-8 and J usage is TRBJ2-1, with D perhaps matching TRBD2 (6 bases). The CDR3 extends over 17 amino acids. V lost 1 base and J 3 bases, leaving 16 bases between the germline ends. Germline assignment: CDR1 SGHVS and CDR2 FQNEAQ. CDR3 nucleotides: TGTGCCAGCAGCTTAGGGGTTGCCCTAGCGCGCTACAATGAGCAGTTCTTC. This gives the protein CASSLGVALARYNEQFF.

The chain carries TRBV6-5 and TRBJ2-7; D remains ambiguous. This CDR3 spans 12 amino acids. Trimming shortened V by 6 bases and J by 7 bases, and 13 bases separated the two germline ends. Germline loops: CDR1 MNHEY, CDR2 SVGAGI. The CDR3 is CASRATSREQYF. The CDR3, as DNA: TGTGCCAGCAGAGCCACCTCACGGGAGCAGTACTTC.

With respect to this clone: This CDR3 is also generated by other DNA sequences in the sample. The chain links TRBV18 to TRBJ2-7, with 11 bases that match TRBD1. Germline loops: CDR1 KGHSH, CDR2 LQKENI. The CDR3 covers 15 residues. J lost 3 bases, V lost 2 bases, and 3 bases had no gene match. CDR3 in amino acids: CASSPGQGAFYEQYF. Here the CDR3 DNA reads TGTGCCAGCTCACCAGGACAGGGGGCCTTCTACGAGCAGTACTTC.

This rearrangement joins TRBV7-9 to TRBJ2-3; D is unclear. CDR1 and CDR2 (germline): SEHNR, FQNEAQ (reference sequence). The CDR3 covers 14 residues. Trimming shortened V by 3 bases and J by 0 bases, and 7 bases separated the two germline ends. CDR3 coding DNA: TGTGCCAGCAGCTTTAAGGACAGCACAGATACGCAGTATTTT. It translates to CASSFKDSTDTQYF.

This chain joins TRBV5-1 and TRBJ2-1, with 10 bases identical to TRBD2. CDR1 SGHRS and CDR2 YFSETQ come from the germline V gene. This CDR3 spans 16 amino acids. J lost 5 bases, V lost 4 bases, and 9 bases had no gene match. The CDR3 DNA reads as TGCGCCAGCAGCCCCCCTAGCGGGGGAACCCACAATGAGCAGTTCTTC. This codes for CASSPPSGGTHNEQFF.

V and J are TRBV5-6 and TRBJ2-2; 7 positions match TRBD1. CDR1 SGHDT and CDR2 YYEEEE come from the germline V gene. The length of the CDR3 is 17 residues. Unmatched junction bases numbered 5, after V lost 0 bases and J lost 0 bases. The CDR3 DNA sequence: TGTGCCAGCAGCTTGGCGAGGGGGCGCACGAACACCGGGGAGCTGTTTTTT. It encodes CASSLARGRTNTGELFF.

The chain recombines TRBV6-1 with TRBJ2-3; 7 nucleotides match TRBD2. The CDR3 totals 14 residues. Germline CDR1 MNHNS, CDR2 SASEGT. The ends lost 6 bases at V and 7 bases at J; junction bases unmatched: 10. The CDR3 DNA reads TGTGCCAGCAGCCAACGGGGGGATTTGAATACGCAGTATTTT. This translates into CASSQRGDLNTQYF.

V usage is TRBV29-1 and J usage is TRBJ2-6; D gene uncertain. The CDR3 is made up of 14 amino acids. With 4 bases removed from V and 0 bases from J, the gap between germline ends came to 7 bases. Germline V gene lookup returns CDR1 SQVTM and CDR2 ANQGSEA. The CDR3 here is CSVGGVSGANVLTF. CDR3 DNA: TGCAGCGTTGGTGGGGTCTCTGGGGCCAACGTCCTGACTTTC.

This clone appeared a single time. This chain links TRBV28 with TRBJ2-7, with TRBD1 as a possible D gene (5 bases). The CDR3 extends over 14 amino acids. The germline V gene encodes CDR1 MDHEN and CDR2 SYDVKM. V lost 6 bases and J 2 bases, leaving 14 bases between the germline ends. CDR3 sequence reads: CASSLGQIPYEQYF. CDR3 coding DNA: TGTGCCAGCAGCTTAGGACAAATCCCCTACGAGCAGTACTTC.

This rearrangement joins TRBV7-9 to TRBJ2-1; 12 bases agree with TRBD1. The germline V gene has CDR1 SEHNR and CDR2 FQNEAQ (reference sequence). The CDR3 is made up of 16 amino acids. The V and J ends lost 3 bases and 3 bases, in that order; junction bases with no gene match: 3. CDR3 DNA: TGTGCCAGCAGCTTCGGGACAGGGGGCATCTACAATGAGCAGTTCTTC. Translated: CASSFGTGGIYNEQFF.

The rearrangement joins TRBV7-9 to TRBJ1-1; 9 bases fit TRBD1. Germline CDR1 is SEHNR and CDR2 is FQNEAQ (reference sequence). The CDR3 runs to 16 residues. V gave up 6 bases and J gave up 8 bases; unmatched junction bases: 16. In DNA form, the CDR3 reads TGTGCCAGCAGGAGTACGGACAGGGGAAGTTTCGGAGAAGCTTTCTTT. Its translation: CASRSTDRGSFGEAFF.

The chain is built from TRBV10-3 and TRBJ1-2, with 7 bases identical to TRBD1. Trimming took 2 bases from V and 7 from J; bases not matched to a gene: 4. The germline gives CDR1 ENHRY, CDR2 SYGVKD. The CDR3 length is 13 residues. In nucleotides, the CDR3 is TGTGCCATCAGTGAGCTCGGACAGGCTGGCTACACCTTC. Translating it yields CAISELGQAGYTF.

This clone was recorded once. CDR3 sequence reads: CASSPITLTEKLFF. CDR3 in DNA: TGTGCCAGCTCACCGATTACCCTCACCGAAAAACTGTTTTTT. J is TRBJ1-4 and V is TRBV18; D is ambiguous. V was shortened by 3 bases and J by 8 bases, with 13 bases between the two germline ends. There are 14 residues in the CDR3. Germline assignment: CDR1 KGHSH and CDR2 LQKENI.

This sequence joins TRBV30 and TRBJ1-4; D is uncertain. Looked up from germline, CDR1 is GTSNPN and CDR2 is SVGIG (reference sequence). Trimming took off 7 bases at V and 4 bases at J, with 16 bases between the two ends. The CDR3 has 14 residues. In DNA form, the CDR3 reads TGTGCCTCCGCCGTGATCAGAAGTAATGAAAAACTGTTTTTT. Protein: CASAVIRSNEKLFF.

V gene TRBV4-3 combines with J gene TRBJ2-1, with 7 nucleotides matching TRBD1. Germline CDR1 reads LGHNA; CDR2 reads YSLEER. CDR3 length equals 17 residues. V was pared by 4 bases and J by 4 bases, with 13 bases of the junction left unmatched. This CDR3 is CASSPIPGTEKYNEQFF. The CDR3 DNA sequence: TGCGCCAGCAGCCCGATTCCCGGGACAGAGAAATACAATGAGCAGTTCTTC.

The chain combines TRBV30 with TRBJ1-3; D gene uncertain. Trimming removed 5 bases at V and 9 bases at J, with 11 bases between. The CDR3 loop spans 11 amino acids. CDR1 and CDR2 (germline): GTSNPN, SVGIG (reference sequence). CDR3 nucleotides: TGTGCCTGGGGGCAGGCGACCACCATATATTTT. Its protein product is CAWGQATTIYF.

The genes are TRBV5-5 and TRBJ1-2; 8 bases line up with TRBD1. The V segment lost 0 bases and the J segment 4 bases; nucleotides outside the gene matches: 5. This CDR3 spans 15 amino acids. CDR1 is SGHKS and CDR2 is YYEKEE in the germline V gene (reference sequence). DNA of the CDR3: TGTGCCAGCAGCTTGGGGACAGGGACTCCCTATGGCTACACCTTC. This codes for CASSLGTGTPYGYTF. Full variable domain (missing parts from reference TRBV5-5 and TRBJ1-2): DAGVTQSPTHLIKTRGQQVTLRCSPISGHKSVSWYQQVLGQGPQFIFQYYEKEERGRGNFPDRFSARQFPNYSSELNVNALLLGDSALYLCASSLGTGTPYGYTFGSGTRLTVV.

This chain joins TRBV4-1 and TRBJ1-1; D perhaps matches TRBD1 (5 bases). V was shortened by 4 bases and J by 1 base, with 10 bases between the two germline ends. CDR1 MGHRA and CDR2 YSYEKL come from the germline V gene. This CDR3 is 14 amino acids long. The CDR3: CASSRGDQNTEAFF. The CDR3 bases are TGCGCCAGCAGCCGGGGGGACCAGAACACTGAAGCTTTCTTT.

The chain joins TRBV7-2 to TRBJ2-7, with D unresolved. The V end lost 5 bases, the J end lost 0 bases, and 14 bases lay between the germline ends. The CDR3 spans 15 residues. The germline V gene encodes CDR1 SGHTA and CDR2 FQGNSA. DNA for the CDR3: TGTGCCAGCAGCGCCTCGACGATTACCTCCTACGAGCAGTACTTC. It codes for CASSASTITSYEQYF.

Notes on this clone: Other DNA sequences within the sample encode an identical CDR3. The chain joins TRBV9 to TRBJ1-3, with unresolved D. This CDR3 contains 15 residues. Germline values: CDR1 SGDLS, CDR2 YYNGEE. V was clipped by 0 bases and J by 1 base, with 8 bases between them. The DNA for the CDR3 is TGTGCCAGCAGCGTAGCTCCGGGTTCTGGAAACACCATATATTTT. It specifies CASSVAPGSGNTIYF.

CDR3 DNA sequence: TGTGCCAGCAGTTACTCGGAGGAAACCCTCATTTACGAGCAGTACTTC. Protein product: CASSYSEETLIYEQYF. The V call is TRBV6-5, the J call TRBJ2-7; D might be TRBD2 (5 bases). Trimming cost V 0 bases and J 4 bases, with 16 bases left between them. Germline-derived CDR1 and CDR2 are MNHEY and SVGAGI. CDR3 length: 16 amino acids.

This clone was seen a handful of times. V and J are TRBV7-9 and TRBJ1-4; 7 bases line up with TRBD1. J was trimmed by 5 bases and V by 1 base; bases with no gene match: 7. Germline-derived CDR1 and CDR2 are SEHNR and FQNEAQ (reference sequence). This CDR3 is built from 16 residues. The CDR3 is CASSLGQGVSNEKLFF. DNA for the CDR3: TGTGCCAGCAGCTTAGGACAGGGAGTATCGAATGAAAAACTGTTTTTT.